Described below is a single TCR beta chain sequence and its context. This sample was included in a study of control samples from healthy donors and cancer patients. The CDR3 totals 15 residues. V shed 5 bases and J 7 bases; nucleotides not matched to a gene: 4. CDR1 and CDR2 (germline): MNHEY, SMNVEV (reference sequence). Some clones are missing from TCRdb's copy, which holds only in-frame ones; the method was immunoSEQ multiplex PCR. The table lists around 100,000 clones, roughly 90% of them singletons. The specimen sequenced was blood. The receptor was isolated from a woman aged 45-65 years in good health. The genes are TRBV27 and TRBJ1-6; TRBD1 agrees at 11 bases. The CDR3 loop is CASSPWDRGNSPLHF. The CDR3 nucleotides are TGTGCCAGCAGTCCTTGGGACAGGGGGAATTCACCCCTCCACTTT.